A single sample gave rise to the 24 T cell receptor beta chains below, sequenced in a study of human T cells and chemical hapten exposure (dated by TCRdb to the early 2020s). Read against the paper, the sample's time point label means: patch test 2, 6 weeks after DPC sensitization. Per the publication, the treatment or condition label means: therapeutic diphenylcyclopropenone sensitization with weekly scalp DPC. Library generation was performed with RACE. The run used a NextSeq 500. Clones were called with MiXCR by TCRdb after fastp trimmed the public reads at Q25, and only in-frame beta chains were retained. Entries are consolidated by CDR3 protein sequence, retaining the most common genes and DNA. The sample includes some 81,000 distinct CDR3 sequences, with more than 9% observed a single time. The ten largest clones add up to about 1.4% of the sample. Specimen: whole blood, collected in connection with sensitization to the hapten diphenylcyclopropenone (DPC). These receptors were obtained from a man aged 18-30 years with alopecia areata. Some clones in this sample may be carry-over from other donors' samples.

The chain links TRBV24-1 to TRBJ1-2, with 9 positions matching TRBD1. CDR1 is KGHDR, CDR2 SFDVKD, per germline. This CDR3 spans 15 amino acids. Unmatched junction bases numbered 5, after V lost 3 bases and J lost 4 bases. The CDR3: CATSDADRGAYGYTF. In DNA, the CDR3 is TGTGCCACCAGTGATGCGGACAGGGGTGCCTATGGCTACACCTTC.

This clonotype was detected a few times. The gene calls are TRBV4-3 and TRBJ2-4; tentative D call: TRBD1 (6 bases). There are 16 residues in the CDR3. V lost 1 base and J 2 bases, leaving 12 bases between the germline ends. Per germline, CDR1 LGHNA and CDR2 YSLEER. The CDR3 bases are TGCGCCAGCAGCCAAGCGGGCAGGGGTTCCAAAAACATTCAGTACTTC. Its protein product is CASSQAGRGSKNIQYF.

On this clonotype itself: A single base separates this from a much larger clone, so it may be a read error. J is TRBJ2-5 and V is TRBV9, with D possibly matching TRBD1 (5 bases). Per the germline V gene, CDR1 is SGDLS and CDR2 is YYNGEE. This CDR3 contains 15 residues. Between the trimmed V and J ends, which lost 4 bases and 0 bases, there was a span of 13 bases. The CDR3: CASSTAGRNQETQYF. In nucleotides, the CDR3 is TGTGCCAGCAGCACCGCAGGGCGGAACCAAGAGACCCAGTACTTC.

This sequence joins TRBV7-6 and TRBJ2-2; D unclear. This CDR3 region has 12 residues. Germline values: CDR1 SGHVS, CDR2 FNYEAQ. V was trimmed by 5 bases and J by 8 bases, leaving 9 bases between them. CDR3 coding DNA: TGTGCCAGCAGCCGGCCCCAAGGGGAGCTGTTTTTT. Protein product: CASSRPQGELFF.

This clonotype showed up just a few times. The V call is TRBV3-1, the J call TRBJ2-3; D might be TRBD1 (5 bases). The CDR3 totals 13 residues. Germline V CDR1 and CDR2: LGHDT, YNNKEL (reference sequence). V lost 0 bases, J lost 14 bases, and 15 bases lay in between. This CDR3 reads CASSQDLRTLTYF. CDR3 nucleotides: TGTGCCAGCAGCCAAGATTTGAGGACATTGACGTATTTT.

At least ten counts were recorded for this clonotype. The chain links TRBV20-1 to TRBJ1-1; maybe TRBD1 (6 bases). V dropped 4 bases and J dropped 6 bases, with 18 bases sitting between them. This CDR3 has 14 residues. Germline assignment: CDR1 DFQATT and CDR2 SNEGSKA (reference sequence). CDR3 protein: CSAKRQVLRPEAFF. CDR3 bases: TGCAGTGCTAAACGACAGGTATTGCGACCTGAAGCTTTCTTT.

This clonotype was seen ten or more times. V is TRBV4-1 and J is TRBJ1-4; D remains ambiguous. This CDR3 spans 12 amino acids. From germline, CDR1 is MGHRA and CDR2 YSYEKL. V lost 0 bases and J 7 bases, leaving 3 bases between the germline ends. CDR3 coding DNA: TGCGCCAGCAGCCAAGAAGGTGAAAAACTGTTTTTT. This encodes CASSQEGEKLFF.

The sample holds a few counts of this clonotype. As DNA, the CDR3 is TGCGCCAGCAGCCAGTTGGTAGCGGGGGATGAGCAGTTCTTC. Translating gives CASSQLVAGDEQFF. The J gene is TRBJ2-1, the V gene TRBV4-1, with TRBD2 matching over 9 bases. V was pared by 3 bases and J by 8 bases, with 5 bases of the junction left unmatched. CDR1 MGHRA and CDR2 YSYEKL come from the germline V gene. The CDR3 loop spans 14 amino acids.

This clonotype was recorded many times. The chain combines TRBV2 with TRBJ2-5; D not certain. The V end lost 2 bases, the J end lost 4 bases, and 5 bases lay between the germline ends. The CDR3 has 12 residues. Germline V gives CDR1 SNHLY, CDR2 FYNNEI. CDR3 loop: CASSESRETQYF. For the CDR3, the DNA is TGTGCCAGCAGTGAATCTAGAGAGACCCAGTACTTC. Based on the CDR3 plus reference TRBV2 and TRBJ2-5, the full variable domain is EPEVTQTPSHQVTQMGQEVILRCVPISNHLYFYWYRQILGQKVEFLVSFYNNEISEKSEIFDDQFSVERPDGSNFTLKIRSTKLEDSAMYFCASSESRETQYFGPGTRLLVL.

This clonotype was observed many times. V gene TRBV20-1 combines with J gene TRBJ2-7, with TRBD2 matching over 10 bases. This CDR3 has 16 amino acids. Germline assignment: CDR1 DFQATT and CDR2 SNEGSKA (reference sequence). J lost 2 bases, V lost 5 bases, and 12 bases had no gene match. The CDR3 loop reads CSAVQISGGPPYEQYF. The CDR3, as DNA: TGCAGTGCTGTACAGATTAGCGGGGGGCCCCCCTACGAGCAGTACTTC.

This clonotype was seen ten or more times. This rearrangement joins TRBV20-1 to TRBJ2-1; 12 nucleotides line up with TRBD2. The CDR3 has 16 amino acids. In germline, CDR1 is DFQATT, CDR2 SNEGSKA (reference sequence). Trimming cost V 5 bases and J 4 bases; bases outside gene matches: 9. The CDR3 here is CSAPTSGGTWYNEQFF. The DNA for the CDR3 is TGCAGTGCTCCTACTAGCGGGGGGACGTGGTACAATGAGCAGTTCTTC.

The chain is built from TRBV11-3 and TRBJ2-5, with D possibly being TRBD1 (5 bases). V lost 5 bases and J 1 base, leaving 11 bases between the germline ends. Germline V gives CDR1 SGHNT, CDR2 YENEEA. This CDR3 is 14 amino acids long. The CDR3 nucleotides are TGTGCCAGCAGCCTAGGGGCGGCCCAAGAGACCCAGTACTTC. It encodes CASSLGAAQETQYF.

The rearrangement joins TRBV29-1 to TRBJ1-2; TRBD1 matches 10 bases. The CDR3 is made up of 12 amino acids. J was trimmed by 10 bases and V by 7 bases; bases with no gene match: 9. CDR1 is SQVTM, CDR2 ANQGSEA, per germline. The CDR3: CSASGQGDDYTF. The DNA for the CDR3 is TGCAGCGCAAGCGGACAGGGGGACGACTACACCTTC.

This clonotype was seen only a few times. V usage is TRBV20-1 and J usage is TRBJ2-3; the D is unclear. Trimming took 6 bases from V and 5 from J, leaving 0 bases between them. The CDR3 length is 8 residues. CDR1 DFQATT and CDR2 SNEGSKA come from the germline V gene (reference sequence). CDR3 DNA: TGCAGTGCAGATACGCAGTATTTT. The encoded protein is CSADTQYF.

This rearrangement joins TRBV9 to TRBJ1-1, with D possibly matching TRBD1 (6 bases). The CDR3 covers 15 residues. Germline CDR1 is SGDLS and CDR2 is YYNGEE. The V end was cut by 2 bases, the J end by 1 base, with 12 bases between. CDR3 sequence reads: CASSVWQGTNTEAFF. The DNA of the CDR3 is TGTGCCAGCAGCGTTTGGCAGGGGACGAACACTGAAGCTTTCTTT.

This chain joins TRBV7-3 and TRBJ2-3; D unclear. Trimming shortened V by 0 bases and J by 2 bases, and 12 bases separated the two germline ends. The CDR3 has 16 amino acids. Germline V lookup: CDR1 SGHTA, CDR2 FQGTGA. DNA for the CDR3: TGTGCCAGCAGCTTAACAATAGCCGGTCCCACAGATACGCAGTATTTT. Its protein product is CASSLTIAGPTDTQYF.

This clonotype was seen at least ten times. The chain combines TRBV28 with TRBJ2-6; TRBD1 matches 10 bases. Germline CDR1 is MDHEN and CDR2 is SYDVKM. J gave up 4 bases and V 5 bases, and 2 bases lay outside the gene matches. The CDR3 extends over 15 amino acids. CDR3: CASSDRGLGANVLTF. The CDR3 bases are TGTGCCAGCAGTGACAGGGGGCTAGGGGCCAACGTCCTGACTTTC.

This chain connects TRBV18 to TRBJ1-1; D gene uncertain. The CDR3 extends over 13 amino acids. V lost 4 bases and J lost 2, with 8 bases in between. From germline, CDR1 is KGHSH and CDR2 LQKENI. CDR3 bases: TGTGCCAGCTCACGTGAAGCTAACACTGAAGCTTTCTTT. Translating gives CASSREANTEAFF.

This chain connects TRBV7-9 to TRBJ1-1; 7 nucleotides line up with TRBD1. The CDR3 is made up of 15 amino acids. CDR1 SEHNR and CDR2 FQNEAQ come from the germline V gene (reference sequence). The trim removed 5 bases at V and 0 bases at J, leaving 6 bases unmatched. CDR3 in DNA: TGTGCCAGCAGCCGCCCCCAGGGGGTGAACACTGAAGCTTTCTTT. This sequence encodes CASSRPQGVNTEAFF.

This clonotype was observed a handful of times. CDR3: CASRLDSNEQFF. CDR3 bases: TGTGCCAGCAGGCTAGATTCTAATGAGCAGTTCTTC. The chain employs TRBV28 and TRBJ2-1; no definite D call. From germline, CDR1 is MDHEN and CDR2 SYDVKM. This CDR3 has 12 residues. V was trimmed by 6 bases and J by 7 bases, leaving 10 bases between them.

In this sample, this clonotype turned up many times. The CDR3: CSARDRQGDEKLFF. The CDR3 nucleotides read TGCAGTGCTAGAGATCGACAGGGAGATGAAAAACTGTTTTTT. The V call is TRBV20-1, the J call TRBJ1-4, with 7 bases identical to TRBD1. The CDR3 sequence is 14 residues long. The germline V gene encodes CDR1 DFQATT and CDR2 SNEGSKA (reference sequence). V lost 0 bases to trimming and J lost 6 bases; unmatched junction nucleotides: 4.

About this clonotype itself: The CDR3 carries no conserved terminal phenylalanine or tryptophan, so it likely arises from a read error. The genes are TRBV11-2 and TRBJ1-2, with a possible D match to TRBD1 (5 bases). The CDR3 sequence is 13 residues long. V lost 3 bases to trimming and J lost 10 bases, with 15 bases between them. In germline, CDR1 is SGHAT, CDR2 FQNNGV. CDR3 protein: CASSLGLQRDYTS. In nucleotides, the CDR3 is TGTGCCAGCAGCTTGGGACTTCAACGGGACTACACCTCC.

This clonotype was recorded many times. The chain has TRBV14 and TRBJ2-1; 7 positions match TRBD2. Germline V gene lookup returns CDR1 SGHDN and CDR2 FVKESK. The CDR3 totals 15 residues. The J segment lost 2 bases and the V segment lost 1 base, leaving 2 bases of the junction unmatched. The DNA for the CDR3 is TGTGCCAGCAGCCAAGCTCGGGGGGCCTACAATGAGCAGTTCTTC. Translated, it gives CASSQARGAYNEQFF.

This clonotype was seen at least ten times. The V and J genes are TRBV5-6 and TRBJ1-5; D call uncertain. Between the trimmed V and J ends, which lost 2 bases and 0 bases, there was a span of 6 bases. Germline CDR1 and CDR2: SGHDT and YYEEEE. The CDR3 is 14 residues long. CDR3 nucleotides: TGTGCCAGCAGCTTAGTAAGTAGCAATCAGCCCCAGCATTTT. This sequence encodes CASSLVSSNQPQHF. The complete variable domain, with remaining parts taken from reference TRBV5-6 and TRBJ1-5, reads DAGVTQSPTHLIKTRGQQVTLRCSPKSGHDTVSWYQQALGQGPQFIFQYYEEEERQRGNFPDRFSGHQFPNYSSELNVNALLLGDSALYLCASSLVSSNQPQHFGDGTRLSIL.